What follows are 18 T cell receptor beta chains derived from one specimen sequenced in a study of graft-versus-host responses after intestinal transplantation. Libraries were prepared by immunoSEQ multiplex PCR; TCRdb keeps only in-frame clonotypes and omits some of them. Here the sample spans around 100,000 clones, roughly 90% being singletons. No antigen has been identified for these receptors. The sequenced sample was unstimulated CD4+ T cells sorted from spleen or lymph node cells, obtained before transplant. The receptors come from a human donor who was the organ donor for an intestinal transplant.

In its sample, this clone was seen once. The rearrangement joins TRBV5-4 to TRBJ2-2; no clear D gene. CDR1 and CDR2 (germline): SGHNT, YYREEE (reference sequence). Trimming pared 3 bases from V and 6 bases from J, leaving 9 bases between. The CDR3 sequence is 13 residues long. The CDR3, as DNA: TGTGCCAGCAGCTGGAGCTTACCCGGGGAGCTGTTTTTT. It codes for CASSWSLPGELFF.

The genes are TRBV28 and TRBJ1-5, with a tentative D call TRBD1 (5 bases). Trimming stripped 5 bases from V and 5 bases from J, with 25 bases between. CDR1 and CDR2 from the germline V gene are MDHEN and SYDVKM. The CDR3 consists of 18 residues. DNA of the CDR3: TGTGCCAGCAGTCGGAGATTTTTACAGGCGACCGCGGATCAGCCCCAGCATTTT. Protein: CASSRRFLQATADQPQHF. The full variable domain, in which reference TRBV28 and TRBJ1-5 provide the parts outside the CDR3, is DVKVTQSSRYLVKRTGEKVFLECVQDMDHENMFWYRQDPGLGLRLIYFSYDVKMKEKGDIPEGYSVSREKKERFSLILESASTNQTSMYLCASSRRFLQATADQPQHFGDGTRLSIL.

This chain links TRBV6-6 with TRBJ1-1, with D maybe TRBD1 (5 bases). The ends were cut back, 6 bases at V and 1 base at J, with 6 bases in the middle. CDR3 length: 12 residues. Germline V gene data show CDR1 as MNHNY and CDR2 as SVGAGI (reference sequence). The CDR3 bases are TGTGCCAGCAGAGGGGCGAACACTGAAGCTTTCTTT. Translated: CASRGANTEAFF.

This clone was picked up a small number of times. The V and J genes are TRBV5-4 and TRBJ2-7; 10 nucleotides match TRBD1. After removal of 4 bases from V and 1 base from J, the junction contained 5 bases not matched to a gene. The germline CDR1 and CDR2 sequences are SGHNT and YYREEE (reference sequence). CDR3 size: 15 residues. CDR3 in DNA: TGTGCCAGCAGCCCTCGGGACAGGGGATCCTACGAGCAGTACTTC. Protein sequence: CASSPRDRGSYEQYF.

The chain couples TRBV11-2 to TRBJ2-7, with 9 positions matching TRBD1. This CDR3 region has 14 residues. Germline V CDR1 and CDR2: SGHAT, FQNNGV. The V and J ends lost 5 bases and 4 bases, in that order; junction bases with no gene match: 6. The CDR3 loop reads CASSITGGAYEQYF. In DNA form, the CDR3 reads TGTGCCAGCAGCATAACAGGGGGCGCTTACGAGCAGTACTTC.

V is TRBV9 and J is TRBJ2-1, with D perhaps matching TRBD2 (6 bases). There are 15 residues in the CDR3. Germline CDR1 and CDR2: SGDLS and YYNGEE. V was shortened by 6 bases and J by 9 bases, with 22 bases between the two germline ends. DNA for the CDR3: TGTGCCAGCAACGGAGGGCGGGTCATTTGGGGTGAGCAGTTCTTC. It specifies CASNGGRVIWGEQFF.

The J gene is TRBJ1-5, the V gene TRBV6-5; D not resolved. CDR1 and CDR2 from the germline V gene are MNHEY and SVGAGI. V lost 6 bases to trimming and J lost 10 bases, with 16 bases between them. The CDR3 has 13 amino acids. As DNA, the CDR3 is TGTGCCAGCAGGCCAGGAGGTACGGGCCCCCAGCATTTT. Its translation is CASRPGGTGPQHF.

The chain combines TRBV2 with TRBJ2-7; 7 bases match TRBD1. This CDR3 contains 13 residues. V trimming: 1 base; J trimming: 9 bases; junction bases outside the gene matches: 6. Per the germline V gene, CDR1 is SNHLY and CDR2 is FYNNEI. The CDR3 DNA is TGTGCCAGCAGTGAAGTGACAGGGATTCGGCAGTACTTC. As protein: CASSEVTGIRQYF. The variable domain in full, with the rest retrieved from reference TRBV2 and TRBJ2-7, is EPEVTQTPSHQVTQMGQEVILRCVPISNHLYFYWYRQILGQKVEFLVSFYNNEISEKSEIFDDQFSVERPDGSNFTLKIRSTKLEDSAMYFCASSEVTGIRQYFGPGTRLTVT.

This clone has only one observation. The CDR3 reads CASSLGPDRGSEAFF. CDR3 bases: TGTGCCAGCAGCTTAGGGCCAGACAGGGGAAGTGAAGCTTTCTTT. The chain uses TRBV7-8 and TRBJ1-1, with 8 bases lining up with TRBD1. The CDR3 length is 15 residues. Germline assignment: CDR1 SGHVS and CDR2 FQNEAQ. V lost 1 base and J lost 7; bases outside the gene matches: 8.

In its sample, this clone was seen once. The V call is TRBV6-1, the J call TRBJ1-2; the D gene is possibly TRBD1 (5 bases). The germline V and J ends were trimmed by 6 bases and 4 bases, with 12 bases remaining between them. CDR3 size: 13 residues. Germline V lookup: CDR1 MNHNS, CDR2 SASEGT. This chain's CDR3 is CASRRGAPYGYTF. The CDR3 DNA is TGTGCCAGCAGAAGGGGAGCCCCCTATGGCTACACCTTC.

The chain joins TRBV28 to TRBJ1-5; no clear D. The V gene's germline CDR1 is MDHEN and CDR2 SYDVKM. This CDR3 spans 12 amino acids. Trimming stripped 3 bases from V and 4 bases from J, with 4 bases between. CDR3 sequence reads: CASSFSNQPQHF. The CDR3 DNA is TGTGCCAGCAGTTTTAGTAATCAGCCCCAGCATTTT.

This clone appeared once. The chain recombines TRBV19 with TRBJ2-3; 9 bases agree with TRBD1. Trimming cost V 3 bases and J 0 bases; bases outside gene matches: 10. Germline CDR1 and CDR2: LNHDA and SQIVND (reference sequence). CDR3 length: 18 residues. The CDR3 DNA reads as TGTGCCAGTAGTATCTCTAAACTCGGGACAGGGAGCACAGATACGCAGTATTTT. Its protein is CASSISKLGTGSTDTQYF.

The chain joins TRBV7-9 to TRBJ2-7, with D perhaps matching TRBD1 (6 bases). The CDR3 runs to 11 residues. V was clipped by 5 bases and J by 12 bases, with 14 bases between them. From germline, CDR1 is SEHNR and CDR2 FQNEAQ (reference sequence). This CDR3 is CASSRYREGYF. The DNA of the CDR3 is TGTGCCAGCAGCCGATACAGGGAAGGGTACTTC.

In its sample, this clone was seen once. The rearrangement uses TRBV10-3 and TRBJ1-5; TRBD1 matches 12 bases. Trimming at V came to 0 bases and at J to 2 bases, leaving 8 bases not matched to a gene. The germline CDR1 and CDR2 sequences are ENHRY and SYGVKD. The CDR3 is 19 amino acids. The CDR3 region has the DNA TGTGCCATCAGTGAGTCGGGGGGACAGGGGGCTAGGGGCAATCAGCCCCAGCATTTT. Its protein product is CAISESGGQGARGNQPQHF.

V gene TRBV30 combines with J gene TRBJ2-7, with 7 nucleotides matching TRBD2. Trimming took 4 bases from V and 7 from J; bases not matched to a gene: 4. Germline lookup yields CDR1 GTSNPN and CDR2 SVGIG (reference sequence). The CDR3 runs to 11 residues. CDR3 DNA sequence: TGTGCCTGGAAGCGGGGCCTGGAGCAGTACTTC. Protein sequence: CAWKRGLEQYF.

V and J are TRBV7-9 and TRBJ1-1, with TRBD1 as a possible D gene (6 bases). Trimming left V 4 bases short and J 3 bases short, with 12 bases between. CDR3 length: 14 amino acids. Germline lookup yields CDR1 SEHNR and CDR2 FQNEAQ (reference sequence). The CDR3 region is CASSSPQGYTEAFF. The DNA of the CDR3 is TGTGCCAGCAGCTCACCTCAGGGGTACACTGAAGCTTTCTTT.

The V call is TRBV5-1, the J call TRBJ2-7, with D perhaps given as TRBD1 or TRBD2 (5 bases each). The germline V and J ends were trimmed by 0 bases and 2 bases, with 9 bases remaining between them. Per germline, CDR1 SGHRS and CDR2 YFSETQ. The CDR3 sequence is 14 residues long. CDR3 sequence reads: CASSLVRGPYEQYF. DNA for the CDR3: TGCGCCAGCAGCTTGGTTCGGGGACCCTACGAGCAGTACTTC. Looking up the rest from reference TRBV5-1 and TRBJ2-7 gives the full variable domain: KAGVTQTPRYLIKTRGQQVTLSCSPISGHRSVSWYQQTPGQGLQFLFEYFSETQRNKGNFPGRFSGRQFSNSRSEMNVSTLELGDSALYLCASSLVRGPYEQYFGPGTRLTVT.

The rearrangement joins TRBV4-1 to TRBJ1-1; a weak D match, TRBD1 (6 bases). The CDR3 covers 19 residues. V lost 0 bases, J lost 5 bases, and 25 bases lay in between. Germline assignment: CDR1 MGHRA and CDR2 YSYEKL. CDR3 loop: CASSQERGLKQGPETEAFF. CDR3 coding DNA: TGCGCCAGCAGCCAAGAACGGGGGCTTAAACAGGGACCAGAGACTGAAGCTTTCTTT.